This is a list of T cell receptor beta chains from one sample in a study of spatial heterogeneity in lung cancer. TCRdb ran MiXCR on the 5' RACE reads and lists one entry per CDR3 protein. The sample has just under 45,000 distinct CDR3 sequences; approximately 22% are singletons. The sample here was PBMCs, taken at follow-up. The receptors come from a female donor with early-stage non-small cell lung cancer. Each CDR3 is given with its conserved first and last residue. D genes are given only for firm matches. Only part of the rows carry a size: once, few, many, or a class if the clone is expanded.

>TRBD2|TRBJ2-5|many|TRBV20-1
CSATRTSGVETQYF
TGCAGTGCTACAAGGACTAGCGGGGTTGAGACCCAGTACTTC
>TRBD2|TRBJ2-1|many|TRBV11-2
CASKTSGRDNEQFF
TGTGCCAGCAAAACTAGCGGGAGGGACAATGAGCAGTTCTTC
>-|TRBJ1-1|-|TRBV29-1
CSVEKWNTEAFF
TGCAGCGTAGAAAAATGGAACACTGAAGCTTTCTTT
>TRBD2|TRBJ2-2|many|TRBV27
CASSPPAGAGELFF
TGTGCCAGCAGTCCCCCAGCGGGGGCCGGGGAGCTGTTTTTT
>TRBD2|TRBJ2-5|-|TRBV2
CASSVSYSGGETQYF
TGTGCCAGCAGTGTTTCGTACTCCGGGGGGGAGACCCAGTACTTC
>TRBD2|TRBJ2-1|many|TRBV2
CASRPSGGARGEQFF
TGTGCCAGCAGACCCAGCGGGGGGGCCAGAGGCGAGCAGTTCTTC
>-|TRBJ1-5|-|TRBV21-1
CASRDRGQPQHF
TGTGCCAGCCGGGACAGGGGGCAGCCCCAGCATTTT
>-|TRBJ2-3|few|TRBV12-3/TRBV12-4
CASSFRGLDTDTQYF
TGTGCCAGCAGTTTTCGGGGGCTTGACACAGATACGCAGTATTTT
>-|TRBJ1-1|many|TRBV3-1
CASSQQTGSEAFF
TGTGCCAGCAGCCAACAAACAGGGTCTGAAGCTTTCTTT
>-|TRBJ2-4|many|TRBV14
CASSQVSRGEAKNIQYF
TGTGCCAGCAGCCAAGTAAGCAGGGGTGAAGCCAAAAACATTCAGTACTTC
>-|TRBJ2-7|few|TRBV7-2
CASSSTSGAQYF
TGTGCCAGCAGCTCGACGTCAGGGGCCCAGTACTTC
>-|TRBJ1-5|-|TRBV7-9
CASSLGPNSNQPQHF
TGTGCCAGCAGCCTGGGACCGAATAGCAATCAGCCCCAGCATTTT